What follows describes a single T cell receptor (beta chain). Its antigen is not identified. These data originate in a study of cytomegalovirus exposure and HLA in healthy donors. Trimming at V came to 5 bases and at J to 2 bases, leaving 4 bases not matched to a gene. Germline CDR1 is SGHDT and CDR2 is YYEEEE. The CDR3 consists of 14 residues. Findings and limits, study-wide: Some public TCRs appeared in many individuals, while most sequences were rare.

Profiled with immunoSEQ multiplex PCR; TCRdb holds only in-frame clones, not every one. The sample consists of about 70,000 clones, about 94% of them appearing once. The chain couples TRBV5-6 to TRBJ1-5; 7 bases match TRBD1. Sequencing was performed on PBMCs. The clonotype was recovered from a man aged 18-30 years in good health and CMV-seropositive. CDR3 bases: TGTGCCAGCAGTTTTACAGGGGGCAATCAGCCCCAGCATTTT. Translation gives CASSFTGGNQPQHF.